Following are 21 T cell receptor beta chains from one sample sequenced in a study of beta chain features in type 1 diabetes. General observations from the study: In every one of the four CD4+ subsets, TCRB CDR3s were moderately but significantly shorter in Type 1 diabetes patients.

Expressed TCRB transcripts were sequenced after all isolated RNA was converted to cDNA. Libraries were prepared by immunoSEQ multiplex PCR; TCRdb keeps only in-frame clonotypes and omits some of them. The table lists over 600,000 clones, around 12% of them singletons. Which antigens these TCRs recognize remains unknown. Sequenced input: naive CD4+ T cells from blood. The origin of the receptors is a man in his thirties or forties with type 1 diabetes.

V usage is TRBV7-2 and J usage is TRBJ2-5, with no clear D. The V gene's germline CDR1 is SGHTA and CDR2 FQGNSA. The V gene lost 5 bases and the J gene lost 4 bases, with 14 bases spanning the gap. The CDR3 has 14 residues. The CDR3 sequence is CASSPQAYGETQYF. The CDR3 bases are TGTGCCAGCAGCCCGCAGGCCTACGGAGAGACCCAGTACTTC.

This chain connects TRBV18 to TRBJ1-6; D uncertain. CDR3 size: 14 residues. The germline V and J ends were trimmed by 1 base and 12 bases, with 13 bases remaining between them. Germline loops: CDR1 KGHSH, CDR2 LQKENI. DNA for the CDR3: TGTGCCAGCTCACCACGGGTCAGGTTCCGACCCCTCCACTTT. Protein sequence: CASSPRVRFRPLHF.

This clone has a handful of counts. This chain connects TRBV25-1 to TRBJ2-5, with 8 bases lining up with TRBD2. V was pared by 2 bases and J by 4 bases, with 15 bases of the junction left unmatched. Germline lookup yields CDR1 MGHDK and CDR2 SYGVNS. The CDR3 contains 18 residues. In DNA, the CDR3 is TGTGCCAGCAGTGAAAGGATTGGGACGCGGGGGGTCCTAGAGACCCAGTACTTC. Its translation: CASSERIGTRGVLETQYF.

This clone showed up just a few times. The rearrangement joins TRBV19 to TRBJ2-1, with 10 bases fitting TRBD1. J gave up 4 bases and V 1 base, and 1 base lay outside the gene matches. The germline CDR1 and CDR2 sequences are LNHDA and SQIVND (reference sequence). This CDR3 has 15 residues. For the CDR3, the DNA is TGTGCCAGTAGTATAGGGGACAGGGGATACAATGAGCAGTTCTTC. Protein: CASSIGDRGYNEQFF.

This chain uses TRBV11-2 with TRBJ2-4, with 8 bases identical to TRBD2. The germline CDR1 and CDR2 sequences are SGHAT and FQNNGV. The V gene end was trimmed by 5 bases and the J gene end by 5 bases; junction bases not matched to a gene: 8. The CDR3 has 15 amino acids. CDR3 residues: CASSLKTSAENIQYF. In DNA form, the CDR3 reads TGTGCCAGCAGCCTAAAGACTAGCGCTGAAAACATTCAGTACTTC.

As concerns this clone: Distinct nucleotide sequences in the sample also encode this CDR3. The chain links TRBV5-1 to TRBJ1-5; no definite D call. CDR1 is SGHRS, CDR2 YFSETQ, per germline. The CDR3 is 15 residues long. The germline V and J ends were trimmed by 0 bases and 1 base, with 8 bases remaining between them. The CDR3 reads CASSLAPGSNQPQHF. The DNA for the CDR3 is TGCGCCAGCAGCTTGGCGCCCGGGAGCAATCAGCCCCAGCATTTT.

CDR3 sequence: CASSIRGDNEQFF. CDR3 in DNA: TGTGCCAGTAGTATAAGAGGAGACAATGAGCAGTTCTTC. This chain connects TRBV19 to TRBJ2-1; D is undetermined. CDR1 is LNHDA, CDR2 SQIVND, per germline (reference sequence). Trimming pared 2 bases from V and 5 bases from J, leaving 7 bases between. The CDR3 contains 13 residues.

V is TRBV19 and J is TRBJ2-3, with 9 nucleotides matching TRBD2. The CDR3 sequence is 15 residues long. V lost 3 bases and J lost 4; bases outside the gene matches: 5. In germline, CDR1 is LNHDA, CDR2 SQIVND (reference sequence). As DNA, the CDR3 is TGTGCCAGTAGTATTAATAGCGGGGGTTCAGATACGCAGTATTTT. It translates to CASSINSGGSDTQYF.

The chain carries TRBV4-2 and TRBJ2-3, with D perhaps TRBD1 (6 bases). The CDR3 sequence is 15 residues long. V was trimmed by 5 bases and J by 0 bases, leaving 12 bases between them. Germline loops: CDR1 LGHNA, CDR2 YNFKEQ. CDR3 sequence reads: CASSAGQLSTDTQYF. As DNA, the CDR3 is TGTGCCAGCAGCGCCGGACAGCTAAGCACAGATACGCAGTATTTT.

V is TRBV29-1 and J is TRBJ2-7; no definite D call. The CDR3 has 10 residues. Trimming pared 4 bases from V and 6 bases from J, leaving 7 bases between. From germline, CDR1 is SQVTM and CDR2 ANQGSEA. The DNA of the CDR3 is TGCAGCGTTGCAACCGCCGAGCAGTACTTC. Protein: CSVATAEQYF.

CDR3 DNA sequence: TGTGCCAGCAGTTACGGGAAACTAGCTCAAGAGACCCAGTACTTC. It encodes CASSYGKLAQETQYF. The V and J genes are TRBV6-5 and TRBJ2-5; maybe TRBD2 (6 bases). Trimming shortened V by 2 bases and J by 2 bases, and 12 bases separated the two germline ends. This CDR3 region has 15 residues. Germline V gene lookup returns CDR1 MNHEY and CDR2 SVGAGI.

This clone was seen a handful of times. The chain couples TRBV19 to TRBJ1-6; 9 bases are a match to TRBD1. The CDR3 length is 15 residues. The germline CDR1 and CDR2 sequences are LNHDA and SQIVND (reference sequence). V dropped 7 bases and J dropped 6; count of bases not matched to a gene: 7. The CDR3: CASTEDRGSNSPLHF. CDR3 bases: TGTGCCAGTACCGAAGACAGGGGGTCTAATTCACCCCTCCACTTT.

The J gene is TRBJ2-1, the V gene TRBV11-3; D is possibly TRBD2 (6 bases). Looked up from germline, CDR1 is SGHNT and CDR2 is YENEEA. Trimming cost V 0 bases and J 10 bases, with 13 bases left between them. This CDR3 spans 14 amino acids. CDR3 coding DNA: TGTGCCAGCAGCTTAGATGGGGGAGGAACGGAGCAGTTCTTC. Its protein product is CASSLDGGGTEQFF.

This clone turned up a few times. This same CDR3 is encoded by further DNA sequences in the sample. The chain carries TRBV9 and TRBJ2-5, with 10 bases aligning to TRBD1. There are 16 residues in the CDR3. Per germline, CDR1 SGDLS and CDR2 YYNGEE. The V and J ends lost 2 bases and 2 bases, in that order; junction bases with no gene match: 6. The CDR3 region is CASSVGTGALQETQYF. In nucleotides, the CDR3 is TGTGCCAGCAGCGTGGGGACAGGGGCTCTGCAAGAGACCCAGTACTTC.

The chain links TRBV6-5 to TRBJ2-4; D gene uncertain. Germline V gives CDR1 MNHEY, CDR2 SVGAGI. The CDR3 is 15 residues long. V lost 0 bases, J lost 0 bases, and 6 bases lay in between. As DNA, the CDR3 is TGTGCCAGCAGTTACTCGCTGGGAGCCAAAAACATTCAGTACTTC. Translation gives CASSYSLGAKNIQYF.

In this sample, this clone turned up a few times. This sample also contains other DNA sequences that code for the same CDR3. The chain uses TRBV7-9 and TRBJ1-1; D is undetermined. The CDR3 has 14 residues. Between the trimmed V and J ends, which lost 1 base and 0 bases, there was a span of 6 bases. Germline CDR1 reads SEHNR; CDR2 reads FQNEAQ (reference sequence). For the CDR3, the DNA is TGTGCCAGCAGCTTAGTGGCAGTGAACACTGAAGCTTTCTTT. This encodes CASSLVAVNTEAFF.

This chain connects TRBV7-9 to TRBJ1-2; TRBD1 agrees at 10 bases. In germline, CDR1 is SEHNR, CDR2 FQNEAQ (reference sequence). V was pared by 5 bases and J by 4 bases, with 10 bases of the junction left unmatched. The CDR3 has 16 residues. CDR3 sequence reads: CASSHPTGGDFYGYTF. The CDR3 DNA follows: TGTGCCAGCAGCCACCCGACAGGGGGCGATTTCTATGGCTACACCTTC.

Only a few counts were recorded for this clone. The chain is built from TRBV5-1 and TRBJ2-7, with no clear D. Looked up from germline, CDR1 is SGHRS and CDR2 is YFSETQ. The CDR3 contains 15 residues. V shed 0 bases and J shed 3 bases, with 13 bases lying between them. The CDR3 here is CASSLEWEGGYEQYF. Written as DNA, the CDR3 is TGCGCCAGCAGCTTGGAGTGGGAAGGTGGCTACGAGCAGTACTTC.

The chain employs TRBV18 and TRBJ2-7, with D perhaps given as TRBD1 or TRBD2 (5 bases each). The CDR3 runs 12 residues. V was pared by 5 bases and J by 7 bases, with 12 bases between. Germline-derived CDR1 and CDR2 are KGHSH and LQKENI. CDR3 sequence: CASSWDGREQYF. The CDR3 DNA reads as TGTGCCAGCTCATGGGACGGTCGGGAGCAGTACTTC.

This clone was found a few times. This chain links TRBV19 with TRBJ2-5; perhaps TRBD1 as D (6 bases). The germline V and J ends were trimmed by 4 bases and 3 bases, with 9 bases remaining between them. The CDR3 runs 13 residues. Germline loops: CDR1 LNHDA, CDR2 SQIVND (reference sequence). CDR3 nucleotides: TGTGCCAGTAGTACGCGACAGGAAGAGACCCAGTACTTC. It yields the protein CASSTRQEETQYF. Supplemented by reference TRBV19 and TRBJ2-5, the full variable domain reads DGGITQSPKYLFRKEGQNVTLSCEQNLNHDAMYWYRQDPGQGLRLIYYSQIVNDFQKGDIAEGYSVSREKKESFPLTVTSAQKNPTAFYLCASSTRQEETQYFGPGTRLLVL.

Only a few counts were recorded for this clone. This chain connects TRBV2 to TRBJ1-3; no reliable D call. Germline CDR1 SNHLY, CDR2 FYNNEI. V lost 3 bases and J 7 bases, leaving 1 base between the germline ends. The CDR3 covers 10 residues. The CDR3 bases are TGTGCCAGCAGTGAGAACACCATATATTTT. Translated: CASSENTIYF.